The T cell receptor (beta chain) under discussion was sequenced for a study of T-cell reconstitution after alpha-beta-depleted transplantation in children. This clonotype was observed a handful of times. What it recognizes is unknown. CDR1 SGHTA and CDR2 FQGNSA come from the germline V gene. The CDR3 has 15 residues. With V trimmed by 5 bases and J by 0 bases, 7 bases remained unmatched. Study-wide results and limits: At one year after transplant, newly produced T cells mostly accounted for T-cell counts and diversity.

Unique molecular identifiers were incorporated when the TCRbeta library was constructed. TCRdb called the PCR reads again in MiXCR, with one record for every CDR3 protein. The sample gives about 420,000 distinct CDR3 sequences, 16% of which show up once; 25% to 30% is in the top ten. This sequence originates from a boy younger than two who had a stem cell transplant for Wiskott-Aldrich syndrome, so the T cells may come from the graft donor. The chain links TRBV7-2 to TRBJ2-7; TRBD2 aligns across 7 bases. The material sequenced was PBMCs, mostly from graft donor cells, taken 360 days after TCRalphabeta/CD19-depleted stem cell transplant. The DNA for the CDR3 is TGTGCCAGCAGCCGGGAGGCAGGTTACTCCTACGAGCAGTACTTC. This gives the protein CASSREAGYSYEQYF.